A selection of T cell receptor beta chains follows, all from one sample in a study of blood T cell repertoires in COVID-19. The method was immunoSEQ multiplex PCR; TCRdb's version includes in-frame clones alone and lacks a portion of them. The data hold 110,000 or so clones, with about nine tenths observed a single time. The sequencing sample was made of peripheral blood. These TCRs come from a woman in her 50s with acute or convalescent COVID-19. Both conserved end residues are part of each CDR3. The order of the fields is clone size, D gene, V gene, J gene, CDR3 protein, CDR3 DNA. D genes are given only for firm matches. Part of the rows lack a size; the others show once, few, many or a class for expanded clones.

>.|TRBD1|TRBV7-2|TRBJ1-5
CASSLGGQGGRDQPQHF
TGTGCCAGCAGCTTAGGGGGACAGGGCGGCCGGGATCAGCCCCAGCATTTT
>.|.|TRBV19|TRBJ1-2
CASTVGAGSYGYTF
TGTGCCAGTACCGTAGGCGCAGGTTCCTATGGCTACACCTTC
>once|.|TRBV9|TRBJ1-3
CASSPSGAGNTIYF
TGTGCCAGCAGCCCCTCGGGAGCTGGAAACACCATATATTTT
>.|TRBD2|TRBV7-3|TRBJ2-1
CASSLRLAPYNEQFF
TGTGCCAGCAGCTTAAGACTAGCCCCGTACAATGAGCAGTTCTTC
>few|.|TRBV9|TRBJ1-3
CASSVGAGNSGNTIYF
TGTGCCAGCAGCGTAGGGGCCGGGAACTCTGGAAACACCATATATTTT
>.|TRBD1|TRBV6-2/TRBV6-3|TRBJ1-5
CASSYGHPRQGDSDQPQHF
TGTGCCAGCAGTTACGGCCACCCCCGACAGGGGGATAGTGATCAGCCCCAGCATTTT
>.|.|TRBV10-1|TRBJ2-6
CASKTRGQSGANVLTF
TGCGCCAGCAAGACTAGGGGGCAGTCGGGGGCCAACGTCCTGACTTTC
>.|.|TRBV2|TRBJ2-1
CASSDLAVSYNEQFF
TGTGCCAGCAGTGACTTAGCGGTCTCCTACAATGAGCAGTTCTTC
>.|TRBD2|TRBV11-2|TRBJ2-1
CASSLATGTSGSGEQFF
TGTGCCAGCAGCTTAGCTACCGGGACTAGCGGGAGTGGGGAGCAGTTCTTC
>.|TRBD1|TRBV2|TRBJ1-2
CARGTGPGYTF
TGTGCCAGAGGGACAGGGCCTGGCTACACCTTC
>.|.|TRBV10-2|TRBJ2-2
CASSRGIITGELFF
TGCGCCAGCAGTAGAGGGATTATCACCGGGGAGCTGTTTTTT
>.|.|TRBV7-9|TRBJ2-5
CASSPRQVETQYF
TGTGCCAGCAGCCCAAGACAGGTAGAGACCCAGTACTTC
>.|.|TRBV7-2|TRBJ1-2
CASSFSRDNYPGYTF
TGTGCCAGCAGTTTTTCCCGGGACAATTATCCTGGCTACACCTTC
>.|TRBD1|TRBV6-5|TRBJ1-2
CASSFDRGPYGYTF
TGTGCCAGCAGTTTTGACAGGGGGCCCTATGGCTACACCTTC
>.|.|TRBV28|TRBJ1-1
CASSLGGSQTEAFF
TGTGCCAGCAGCCTGGGCGGGAGTCAAACTGAAGCTTTCTTT
>.|TRBD2|TRBV29-1|TRBJ2-3
CSVGYSGRTDTQYF
TGCAGCGTGGGTTATAGCGGGCGCACAGATACGCAGTATTTT
>.|.|TRBV11-3|TRBJ2-1
CASSPGTRDGDEQFF
TGTGCCAGCAGCCCCGGGACTCGGGACGGGGATGAGCAGTTCTTC
>.|TRBD1|TRBV7-9|TRBJ1-2
CASSLIGQGHTF
TGTGCCAGCAGCTTAATAGGACAGGGGCACACCTTC
>.|.|TRBV6-5|TRBJ1-2
CASSQDSFYGYTF
TGTGCCAGCAGCCAAGACAGCTTCTATGGCTACACCTTC
>.|.|TRBV12-5|TRBJ1-3
CASGSGDTIYF
TGTGCTAGTGGTTCAGGGGACACCATATATTTT
>.|.|TRBV12-3/TRBV12-4|TRBJ2-7
CASSRGGLGEQYF
TGTGCCAGCTCGAGGGGGGGGCTGGGGGAGCAGTACTTC
>.|.|TRBV10-2|TRBJ1-5
CASSDSIATQPQHF
TGCGCCAGCAGTGATAGTATTGCTACTCAGCCCCAGCATTTT
>.|.|TRBV5-1|TRBJ1-2
CASSPGAGVYGYTF
TGCGCCAGCAGCCCTGGGGCGGGGGTCTATGGCTACACCTTC
>.|.|TRBV6-5|TRBJ2-5
CASRRFLQGQETQYF
TGTGCCAGTAGAAGGTTTCTACAGGGTCAAGAGACCCAGTACTTC
>.|TRBD1|TRBV28|TRBJ2-2
CAIQKGRGLITGELFF
TGTGCCATCCAAAAAGGCAGGGGGCTGATCACCGGGGAGCTGTTTTTT
>.|TRBD1|TRBV30|TRBJ2-5
CAWGGQSLGETQYF
TGTGCCTGGGGGGGACAGTCTTTAGGGGAGACCCAGTACTTC
>.|.|TRBV28|TRBJ1-4
CASIKAGNEKLFF
TGTGCCAGCATTAAGGCGGGGAATGAAAAACTGTTTTTT
>.|.|TRBV7-9|TRBJ2-7
CASSLARQTYEQYF
TGTGCCAGCAGCTTAGCGAGGCAGACCTACGAGCAGTACTTC
>.|.|TRBV19|TRBJ2-5
CASSSRWQGEETQYF
TGTGCCAGCAGCAGCCGGTGGCAGGGTGAAGAGACCCAGTACTTC